Following are 18 T cell receptor beta chains from one sample sequenced in a study of T cells in tuberculosis. Sequencing was performed with immunoSEQ multiplex PCR; in TCRdb, only in-frame clones are kept and a portion is missing. The profile shows tens of thousands of clones, roughly 95% of them singletons. Sample time point: new active TB diagnosis, blood taken before or within 7 days of starting treatment. Specimen: PBMCs, collected at tuberculosis diagnosis. The receptors were sampled from an adult with tuberculosis.

This chain uses TRBV7-2 with TRBJ1-5; D is unclear. V lost 5 bases and J lost 2, with 13 bases in between. Germline assignment: CDR1 SGHTA and CDR2 FQGNSA. This CDR3 comprises 15 residues. The DNA of the CDR3 is TGTGCCAGCAGCCAACTGGGCGCTGGCAATCAGCCCCAGCATTTT. The encoded protein is CASSQLGAGNQPQHF.

The rearrangement links TRBV28 to TRBJ2-7; possible D gene TRBD1, 6 bases. Germline V CDR1 and CDR2: MDHEN, SYDVKM. The CDR3 extends over 14 amino acids. V lost 6 bases to trimming and J lost 2 bases, with 14 bases between them. The CDR3 nucleotides read TGTGCCAGCAGCTCCGGGACAAAACCCTACGAGCAGTACTTC. Translated: CASSSGTKPYEQYF. Full variable domain (missing parts from reference TRBV28 and TRBJ2-7): DVKVTQSSRYLVKRTGEKVFLECVQDMDHENMFWYRQDPGLGLRLIYFSYDVKMKEKGDIPEGYSVSREKKERFSLILESASTNQTSMYLCASSSGTKPYEQYFGPGTRLTVT.

The chain combines TRBV7-2 with TRBJ1-2; 7 bases map to TRBD1. The germline gives CDR1 SGHTA, CDR2 FQGNSA. This CDR3 region has 15 residues. The junction had 7 bases not matched to a gene; V was cut back by 2 bases and J by 4 bases. CDR3 nucleotides: TGTGCCAGCAGCTTATACCCCACAGGGGTCTATGGCTACACCTTC. Protein: CASSLYPTGVYGYTF.

This chain joins TRBV9 and TRBJ1-3; D gene uncertain. CDR1 is SGDLS and CDR2 is YYNGEE in the germline V gene. This CDR3 region has 13 residues. V was cut by 3 bases and J by 4 bases, with 8 bases left in between. CDR3 protein: CASSGIAGNTIYF. The CDR3 DNA sequence: TGTGCCAGCAGCGGGATAGCCGGAAACACCATATATTTT. The variable domain in full, with the rest retrieved from reference TRBV9 and TRBJ1-3, is DSGVTQTPKHLITATGQRVTLRCSPRSGDLSVYWYQQSLDQGLQFLIQYYNGEERAKGNILERFSAQQFPDLHSELNLSSLELGDSALYFCASSGIAGNTIYFGEGSWLTVV.

A single count supports this clone. This chain links TRBV4-3 with TRBJ2-2, with 8 bases aligning to TRBD1. The CDR3 runs to 14 residues. V lost 4 bases, J lost 6 bases, and 4 bases stayed unmatched. Germline V gives CDR1 LGHNA, CDR2 YSLEER. The CDR3 protein is CASSLTGVAGELFF. The CDR3 DNA follows: TGCGCCAGCAGCCTGACAGGGGTCGCCGGGGAGCTGTTTTTT.

The chain is built from TRBV28 and TRBJ2-4; no clear D. Germline lookup yields CDR1 MDHEN and CDR2 SYDVKM. The CDR3 has 13 residues. With 2 bases removed from V and 5 bases from J, the gap between germline ends came to 7 bases. CDR3 amino acids: CASSLIVENIQYF. CDR3 DNA sequence: TGTGCCAGCAGTTTAATTGTAGAAAACATTCAGTACTTC.

The gene calls are TRBV6-5 and TRBJ1-6; D perhaps matches TRBD1 (5 bases). Between the trimmed V and J ends, which lost 2 bases and 10 bases, there was a span of 12 bases. CDR1 is MNHEY and CDR2 is SVGAGI in the germline V gene. CDR3 length: 14 amino acids. The CDR3 is CASSYTGLGSPLHF. The CDR3 DNA reads as TGTGCCAGCAGTTACACAGGATTGGGGTCACCCCTCCACTTT.

V is TRBV27 and J is TRBJ2-3; 8 bases match TRBD2. Germline V gene lookup returns CDR1 MNHEY and CDR2 SMNVEV (reference sequence). V gave up 5 bases and J gave up 5 bases; unmatched junction bases: 15. This CDR3 comprises 17 residues. The CDR3 here is CASSPTGLGWAIDTQYF. The CDR3, as DNA: TGTGCCAGCAGTCCCACGGGACTAGGGTGGGCGATAGATACGCAGTATTTT.

CDR3 in DNA: TGTGCCAGCACCCGGGACAGGATCCTGAACACTGAAGCTTTCTTT. Its translation: CASTRDRILNTEAFF. The genes are TRBV5-4 and TRBJ1-1, with TRBD1 matching over 8 bases. Germline lookup yields CDR1 SGHNT and CDR2 YYREEE (reference sequence). The ends lost 6 bases at V and 0 bases at J; junction bases unmatched: 7. The CDR3 is 15 residues long.

The chain joins TRBV5-6 to TRBJ1-1; a weak D match, TRBD1 (5 bases). Trimming cost V 2 bases and J 6 bases, with 8 bases left between them. The CDR3 is made up of 12 amino acids. Germline CDR1 and CDR2: SGHDT and YYEEEE. CDR3 DNA: TGTGCCAGCAGCTTCCAGGGTTCTGAAGCTTTCTTT. It is translated as CASSFQGSEAFF.

This clone was observed a handful of times. The chain has TRBV4-3 and TRBJ2-1, with D unclear. V lost 0 bases, J lost 8 bases, and 11 bases lay in between. The CDR3 spans 14 residues. The germline V gene encodes CDR1 LGHNA and CDR2 YSLEER. Written as DNA, the CDR3 is TGCGCCAGCAGCCAAGATTTCAGTGGTTATGAGCAGTTCTTC. As protein: CASSQDFSGYEQFF.

The J gene is TRBJ2-3, the V gene TRBV7-2; 7 nucleotides align to TRBD2. Per germline, CDR1 SGHTA and CDR2 FQGNSA. Trimming removed 1 base from V and 8 bases from J; junction bases left unmatched: 6. There are 14 residues in the CDR3. The CDR3 loop is CASSLVRGSGTQYF. The CDR3 bases are TGTGCCAGCAGCTTAGTTCGCGGGAGTGGTACGCAGTATTTT.

V usage is TRBV7-9 and J usage is TRBJ2-7; D is ambiguous. The V gene lost 1 base and the J gene lost 3 bases, with 4 bases spanning the gap. The germline V gene encodes CDR1 SEHNR and CDR2 FQNEAQ (reference sequence). The CDR3 spans 12 residues. CDR3 region: CASSLVGYEQYF. CDR3 in DNA: TGTGCCAGCAGCTTAGTCGGCTACGAGCAGTACTTC.

The chain is built from TRBV29-1 and TRBJ2-2, with TRBD2 matching over 8 bases. The V segment lost 2 bases and the J segment 7 bases; nucleotides outside the gene matches: 9. This CDR3 contains 15 residues. CDR1 and CDR2 (germline): SQVTM, ANQGSEA. CDR3 coding DNA: TGCAGCGTTGAATTAGCGGGATGGGGGCACGGGGAGCTGTTTTTT. It codes for CSVELAGWGHGELFF.

The chain combines TRBV7-8 with TRBJ2-1; 8 nucleotides match TRBD1. CDR1 is SGHVS, CDR2 FQNEAQ, per germline. The trim removed 4 bases at V and 7 bases at J, leaving 6 bases unmatched. The CDR3 is 14 residues long. The CDR3 protein is CASSSTTGGNEQFF. The DNA for the CDR3 is TGTGCCAGCAGCTCCACCACAGGGGGTAATGAGCAGTTCTTC.

This clone was seen just once. This chain joins TRBV5-1 and TRBJ2-1; 8 nucleotides match TRBD2. The CDR3 covers 22 residues. CDR1 and CDR2 (germline): SGHRS, YFSETQ. V lost 4 bases to trimming and J lost 4 bases; unmatched junction nucleotides: 28. The CDR3 DNA reads TGCGCCAGCAGCCCGGGAGGGACACCCCGACTGCCAGGACAGCGGGCTTACAATGAGCAGTTCTTC. It translates to CASSPGGTPRLPGQRAYNEQFF.

The V call is TRBV6-6, the J call TRBJ1-4; TRBD1 is a possible D gene (5 bases). Germline V gene lookup returns CDR1 MNHNY and CDR2 SVGAGI (reference sequence). Trimming shortened V by 6 bases and J by 4 bases, and 12 bases separated the two germline ends. The CDR3 spans 14 residues. In nucleotides, the CDR3 is TGTGCCAGCAGCCCCGCAGGGCGTAATGAAAAACTGTTTTTT. Translation: CASSPAGRNEKLFF.

Turning to this clone: One junction end disagrees with the germline gene, perhaps due to a read error. V gene TRBV7-7 combines with J gene TRBJ2-3, with D maybe TRBD2 (6 bases). This CDR3 has 13 residues. Germline values: CDR1 SSHAT, CDR2 FNYEAQ (reference sequence). CDR3 sequence reads: CASSTDGGDTQYF. CDR3 DNA: TGTGCTAGCAGCACGGACGGAGGGGATACGCAGTATTTT.